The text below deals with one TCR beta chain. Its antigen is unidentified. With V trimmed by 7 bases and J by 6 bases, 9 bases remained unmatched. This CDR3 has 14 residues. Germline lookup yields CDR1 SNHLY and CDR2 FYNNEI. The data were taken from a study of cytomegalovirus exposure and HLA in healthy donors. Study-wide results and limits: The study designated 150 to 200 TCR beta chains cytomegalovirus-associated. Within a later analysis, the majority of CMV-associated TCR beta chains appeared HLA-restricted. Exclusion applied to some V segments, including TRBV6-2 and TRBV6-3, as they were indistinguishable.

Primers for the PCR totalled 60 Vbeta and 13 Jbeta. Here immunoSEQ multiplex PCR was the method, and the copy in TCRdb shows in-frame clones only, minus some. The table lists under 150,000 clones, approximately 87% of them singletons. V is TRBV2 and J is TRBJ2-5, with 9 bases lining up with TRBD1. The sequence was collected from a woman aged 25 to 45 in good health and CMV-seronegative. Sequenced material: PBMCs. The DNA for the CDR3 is TGTGCCAGCACCCAGACAGGGGGAGGACAGACCCAGTACTTC. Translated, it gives CASTQTGGGQTQYF.